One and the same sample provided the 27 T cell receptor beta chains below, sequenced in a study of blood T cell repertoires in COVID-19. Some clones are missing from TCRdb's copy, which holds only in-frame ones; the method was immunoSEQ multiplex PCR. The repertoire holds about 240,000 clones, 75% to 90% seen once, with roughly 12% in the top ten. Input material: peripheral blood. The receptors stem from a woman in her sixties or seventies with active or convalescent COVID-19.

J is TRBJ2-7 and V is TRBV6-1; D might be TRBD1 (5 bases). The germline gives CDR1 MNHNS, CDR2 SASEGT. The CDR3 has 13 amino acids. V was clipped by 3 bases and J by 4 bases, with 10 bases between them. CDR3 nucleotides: TGTGCCAGCAGTGACAGGGATTTTTACGAGCAGTACTTC. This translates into CASSDRDFYEQYF.

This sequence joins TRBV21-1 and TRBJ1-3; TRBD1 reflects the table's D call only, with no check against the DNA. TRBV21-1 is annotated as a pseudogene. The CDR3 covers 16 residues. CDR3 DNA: TGTGCCAGCAGCAAAGGGGGGACAGCCGCTGGAAACACCATATATTTT. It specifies CASSKGGTAAGNTIYF.

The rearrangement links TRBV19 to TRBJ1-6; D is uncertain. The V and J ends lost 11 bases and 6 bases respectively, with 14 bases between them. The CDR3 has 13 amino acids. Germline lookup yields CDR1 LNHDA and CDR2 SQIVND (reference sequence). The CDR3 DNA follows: TGTGCCTCAAGGGAGGGAGGTAATTCACCCCTCCACTTT. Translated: CASREGGNSPLHF.

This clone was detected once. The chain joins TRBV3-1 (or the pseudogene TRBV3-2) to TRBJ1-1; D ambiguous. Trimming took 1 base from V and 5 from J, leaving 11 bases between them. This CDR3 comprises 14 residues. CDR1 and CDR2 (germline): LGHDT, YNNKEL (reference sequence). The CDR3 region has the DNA TGTGCCAGCAGCCAAGTTACGGGAGGGACTGAAGCTTTCTTT. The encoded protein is CASSQVTGGTEAFF.

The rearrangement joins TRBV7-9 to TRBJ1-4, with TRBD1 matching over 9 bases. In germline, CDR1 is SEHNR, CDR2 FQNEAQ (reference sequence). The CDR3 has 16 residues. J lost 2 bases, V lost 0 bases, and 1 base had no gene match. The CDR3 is CASSLAGQGTNEKLFF. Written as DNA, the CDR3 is TGTGCCAGCAGCTTAGCGGGACAGGGTACTAATGAAAAACTGTTTTTT.

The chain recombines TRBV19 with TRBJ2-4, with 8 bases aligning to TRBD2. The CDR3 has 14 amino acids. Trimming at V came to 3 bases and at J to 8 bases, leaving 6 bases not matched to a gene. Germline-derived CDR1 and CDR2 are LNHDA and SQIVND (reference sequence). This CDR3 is CASSMRLASDIQYF. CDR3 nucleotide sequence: TGTGCCAGTAGTATGCGACTAGCGTCTGACATTCAGTACTTC.

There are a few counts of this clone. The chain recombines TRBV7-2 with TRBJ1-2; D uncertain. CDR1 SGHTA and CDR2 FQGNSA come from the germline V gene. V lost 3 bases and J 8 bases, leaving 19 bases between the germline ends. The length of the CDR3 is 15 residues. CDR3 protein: CASSFTLEGPGGYTF. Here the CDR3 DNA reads TGTGCCAGCAGCTTTACCCTTGAGGGCCCGGGAGGCTACACCTTC.

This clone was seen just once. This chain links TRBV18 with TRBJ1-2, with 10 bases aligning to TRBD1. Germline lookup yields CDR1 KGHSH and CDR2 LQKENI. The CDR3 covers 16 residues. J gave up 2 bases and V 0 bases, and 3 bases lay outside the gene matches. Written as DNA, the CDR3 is TGTGCCAGCTCACCACCTACGACAGGGGGCAACTATGGCTACACCTTC. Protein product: CASSPPTTGGNYGYTF.

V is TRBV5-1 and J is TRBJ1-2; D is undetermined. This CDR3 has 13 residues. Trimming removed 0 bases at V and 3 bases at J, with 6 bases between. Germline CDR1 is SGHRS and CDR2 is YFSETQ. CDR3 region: CASSLASDYGYTF. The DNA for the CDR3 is TGCGCCAGCAGCTTGGCCAGTGACTATGGCTACACCTTC.

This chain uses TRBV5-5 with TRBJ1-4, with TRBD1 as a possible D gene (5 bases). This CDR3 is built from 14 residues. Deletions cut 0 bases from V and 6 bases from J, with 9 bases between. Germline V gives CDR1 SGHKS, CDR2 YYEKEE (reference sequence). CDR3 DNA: TGTGCCAGCAGCTTGGGTGGGGCTGATGAAAAACTGTTTTTT. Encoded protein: CASSLGGADEKLFF.

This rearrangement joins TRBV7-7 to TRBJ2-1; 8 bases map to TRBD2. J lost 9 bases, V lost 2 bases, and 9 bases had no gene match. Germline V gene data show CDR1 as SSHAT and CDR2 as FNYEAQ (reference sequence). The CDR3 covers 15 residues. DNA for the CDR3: TGTGCCAGCAGCTTATCGGGGGGGCCGCTGGGTGAGCAGTTCTTC. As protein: CASSLSGGPLGEQFF.

CDR3 in amino acids: CASSIPGQGAGTQYF. CDR3 nucleotides: TGTGCCAGTAGTATCCCCGGACAGGGGGCTGGAACGCAGTATTTT. This chain connects TRBV19 to TRBJ2-3, with 11 bases matching TRBD1. The CDR3 runs to 15 residues. CDR1 is LNHDA, CDR2 SQIVND, per germline (reference sequence). The V gene end was trimmed by 3 bases and the J gene end by 9 bases; junction bases not matched to a gene: 8. The full variable domain, its missing parts supplied by reference TRBV19 and TRBJ2-3, is DGGITQSPKYLFRKEGQNVTLSCEQNLNHDAMYWYRQDPGQGLRLIYYSQIVNDFQKGDIAEGYSVSREKKESFPLTVTSAQKNPTAFYLCASSIPGQGAGTQYFGPGTRLTVL.

CDR3 protein: CASSYSRDSYNEQFF. The CDR3, as DNA: TGTGCCAGCAGTTACTCTAGGGACAGCTACAATGAGCAGTTCTTC. This chain connects TRBV6-5 to TRBJ2-1; 7 positions agree with TRBD1. The germline CDR1 and CDR2 sequences are MNHEY and SVGAGI. J gave up 3 bases and V 0 bases, and 2 bases lay outside the gene matches. CDR3 length: 15 residues.

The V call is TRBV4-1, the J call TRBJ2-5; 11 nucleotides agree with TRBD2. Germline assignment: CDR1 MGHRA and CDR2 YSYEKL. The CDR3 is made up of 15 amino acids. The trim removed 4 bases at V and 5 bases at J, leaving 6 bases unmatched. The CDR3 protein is CASSPTLAGVETQYF. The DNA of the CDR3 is TGCGCCAGCAGCCCCACACTAGCGGGGGTGGAGACCCAGTACTTC.

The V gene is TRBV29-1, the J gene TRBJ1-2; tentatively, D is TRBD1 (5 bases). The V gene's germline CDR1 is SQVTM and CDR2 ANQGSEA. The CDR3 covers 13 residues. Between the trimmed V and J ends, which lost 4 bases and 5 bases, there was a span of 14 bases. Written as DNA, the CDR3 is TGCAGCGTTGGGTTGGGGGGTGATTATGGCTACACCTTC. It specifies CSVGLGGDYGYTF.

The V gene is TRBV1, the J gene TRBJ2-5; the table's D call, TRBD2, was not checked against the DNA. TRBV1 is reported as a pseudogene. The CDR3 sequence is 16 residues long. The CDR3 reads CTSSQGASGGVETQYF. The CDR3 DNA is TGCACCAGCAGCCAAGGGGCTAGCGGGGGGGTTGAGACCCAGTACTTC.

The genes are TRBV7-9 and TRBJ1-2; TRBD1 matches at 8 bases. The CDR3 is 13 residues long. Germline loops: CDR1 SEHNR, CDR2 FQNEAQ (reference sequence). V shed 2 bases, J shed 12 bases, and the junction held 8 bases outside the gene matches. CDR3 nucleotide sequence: TGTGCCAGCAGCTTAATGACAGGGGCCGCCGACACCTTC. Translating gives CASSLMTGAADTF. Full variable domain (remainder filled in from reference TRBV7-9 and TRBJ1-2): DTGVSQNPRHKITKRGQNVTFRCDPISEHNRLYWYRQTLGQGPEFLTYFQNEAQLEKSRLLSDRFSAERPKGSFSTLEIQRTEQGDSAMYLCASSLMTGAADTFGSGTRLTVV.

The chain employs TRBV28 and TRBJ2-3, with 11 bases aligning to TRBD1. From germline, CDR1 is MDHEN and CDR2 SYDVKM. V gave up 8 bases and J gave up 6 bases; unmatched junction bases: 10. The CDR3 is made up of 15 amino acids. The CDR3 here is CASGEPGQGVDTQYF. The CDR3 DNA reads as TGTGCCAGCGGGGAGCCGGGACAGGGGGTTGATACGCAGTATTTT.

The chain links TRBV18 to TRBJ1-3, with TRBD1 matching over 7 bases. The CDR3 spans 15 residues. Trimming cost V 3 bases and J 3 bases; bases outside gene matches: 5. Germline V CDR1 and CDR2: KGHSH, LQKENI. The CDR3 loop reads CASSPTGDSGNTIYF. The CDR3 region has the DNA TGTGCCAGCTCACCTACGGGGGACAGTGGAAACACCATATATTTT. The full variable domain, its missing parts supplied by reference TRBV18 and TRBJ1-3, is NAGVMQNPRHLVRRRGQEARLRCSPMKGHSHVYWYRQLPEEGLKFMVYLQKENIIDESGMPKERFSAEFPKEGPSILRIQQVVRGDSAAYFCASSPTGDSGNTIYFGEGSWLTVV.

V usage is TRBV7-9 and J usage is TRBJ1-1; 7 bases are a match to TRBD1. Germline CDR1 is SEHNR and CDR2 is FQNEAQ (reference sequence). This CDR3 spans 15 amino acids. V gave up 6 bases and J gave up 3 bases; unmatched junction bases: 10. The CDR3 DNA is TGTGCCAGCAGTCGTCACAGGGGAGGCGACACTGAAGCTTTCTTT. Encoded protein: CASSRHRGGDTEAFF.

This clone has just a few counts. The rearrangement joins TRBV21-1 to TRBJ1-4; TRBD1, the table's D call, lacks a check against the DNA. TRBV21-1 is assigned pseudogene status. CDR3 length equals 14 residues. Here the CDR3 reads CASSGTAPNEKLFF. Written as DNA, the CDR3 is TGTGCCAGCAGCGGGACAGCACCTAATGAAAAACTGTTTTTT.

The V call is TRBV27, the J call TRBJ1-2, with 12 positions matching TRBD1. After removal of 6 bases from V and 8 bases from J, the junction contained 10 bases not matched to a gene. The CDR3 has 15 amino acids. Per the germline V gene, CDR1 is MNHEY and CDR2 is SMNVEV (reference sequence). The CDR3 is CASRTPGQGAEGYTF. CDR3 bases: TGTGCCAGCAGGACACCGGGACAGGGGGCGGAGGGCTACACCTTC.

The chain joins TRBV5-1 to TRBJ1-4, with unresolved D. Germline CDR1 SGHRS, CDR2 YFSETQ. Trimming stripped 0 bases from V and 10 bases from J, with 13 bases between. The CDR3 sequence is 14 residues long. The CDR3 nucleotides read TGCGCCAGCAGCTTGGGGAGGGTGCCTGGAAAACTGTTTTTT. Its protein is CASSLGRVPGKLFF.

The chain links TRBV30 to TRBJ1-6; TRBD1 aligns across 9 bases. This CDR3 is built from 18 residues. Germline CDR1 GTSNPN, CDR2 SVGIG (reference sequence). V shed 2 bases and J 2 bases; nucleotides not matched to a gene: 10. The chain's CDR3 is CAWSRPGQGSPYNSPLHF. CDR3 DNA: TGTGCCTGGAGTCGACCGGGACAGGGTAGCCCCTATAATTCACCCCTCCACTTT.

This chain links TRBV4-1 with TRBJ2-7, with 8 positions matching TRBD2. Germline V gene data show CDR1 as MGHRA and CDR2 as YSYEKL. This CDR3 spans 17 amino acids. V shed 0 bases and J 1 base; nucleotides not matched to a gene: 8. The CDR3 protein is CASSQDPGSGDSYEQYF. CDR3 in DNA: TGCGCCAGCAGCCAAGACCCCGGTAGCGGGGATTCCTACGAGCAGTACTTC.

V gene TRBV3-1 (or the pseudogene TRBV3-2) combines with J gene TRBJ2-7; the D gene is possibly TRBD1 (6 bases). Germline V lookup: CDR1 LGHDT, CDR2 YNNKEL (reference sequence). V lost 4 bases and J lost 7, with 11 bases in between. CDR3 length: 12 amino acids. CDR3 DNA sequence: TGTGCCAGCAGCCCAAGGGGGTGGGAGCAGTACTTC. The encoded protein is CASSPRGWEQYF.

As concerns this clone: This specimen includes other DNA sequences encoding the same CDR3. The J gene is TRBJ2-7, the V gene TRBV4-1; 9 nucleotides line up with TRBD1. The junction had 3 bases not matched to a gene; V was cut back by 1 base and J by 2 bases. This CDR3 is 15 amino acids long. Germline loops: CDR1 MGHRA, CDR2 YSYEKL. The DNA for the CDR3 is TGCGCCAGCAGCCAAGGAGGACAGGGGACCTACGAGCAGTACTTC. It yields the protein CASSQGGQGTYEQYF.